This T cell receptor beta chain was obtained from a study of spatial heterogeneity in lung cancer. Across the whole study: As counted in raw reads, each unique TCR and UMI combination appeared more than ten times on average.

Individual TCR cDNA molecules each bore their own unique molecular identifier. TCRdb re-called the 5' RACE reads with MiXCR, one entry per CDR3 protein. The data show roughly 39,000 distinct CDR3 sequences, with 6% to 8% seen just once and 25% to 35% held by the top ten. From germline, CDR1 is SQVTM and CDR2 ANQGSEA. V was pared by 5 bases and J by 5 bases, with 6 bases of the junction left unmatched. CDR3 size: 13 residues. Indicated time point: sample taken at primary tumor resection. The donor group consisted of under 90 patients who had untreated, early-stage non-small cell lung cancer. TCRs were sequenced from unsorted whole RNA of tumor, nontumor lung or PBMC.

This sequence originates from a male donor with early-stage non-small cell lung cancer. This sequence joins TRBV29-1 and TRBJ1-2; 9 bases match TRBD1. The sequencing used PBMCs, collected at surgery. This chain's CDR3 is CSVFRTGAYGYTF. CDR3 nucleotide sequence: TGCAGCGTTTTTCGGACAGGGGCTTATGGCTACACCTTC.